This note documents a single TCR beta chain sequence. This record belongs to a study of blood T cell repertoires in COVID-19. Study information: COVID-19 samples, acute and convalescent, were from the United States, Italy and Spain. T cells, B-cell-depleted T cells, or PBMCs supplied cDNA or gDNA.

Trimming cost V 6 bases and J 4 bases, with 12 bases left between them. CDR1 is LGHNA, CDR2 YSLEER, per germline. This CDR3 comprises 13 residues. Source study methods: Cell counts per sample came from amplifying reference gene primers. Clones were sequenced by immunoSEQ multiplex PCR, and TCRdb holds only the in-frame ones, with some missing. V, J and clone size are those of that table, while D and trimming were read from the DNA. The sample lists about 230,000 clones, approximately 83% occurring once. This clonotype was sampled from a man aged 40-49 years with acute or convalescent COVID-19. Sequencing was done on a sample of peripheral blood. The chain combines TRBV4-3 with TRBJ2-5; possibly TRBD2 for D (5 bases). The CDR3 region has the DNA TGCGCCAGCAGTCGGGAACTCAGAGAGACCCAGTACTTC. Translated: CASSRELRETQYF.